This T cell receptor (beta chain) was profiled in a study of tumour-infiltrating T cells in Burkitt lymphoma. Study-level background: Repertoire clonality predicted overall and progression-free survival.

Sequencing was performed with immunoSEQ multiplex PCR; in TCRdb, only in-frame clones are kept and a portion is missing. Among 15,000 to 20,000 clones listed, 80% were seen once. The sequence came from a human donor with diffuse large B-cell lymphoma. Sequenced material: tumor tissue.

DNA for the CDR3: TGTGCCAGCTCACCTGAGGCAGCCCACCAAGAGACCCAGTACTTC. Translating gives CASSPEAAHQETQYF. V is TRBV18 and J is TRBJ2-5, with D uncertain. Germline V CDR1 and CDR2: KGHSH, LQKENI. The CDR3 length is 15 residues. The V and J ends lost 3 bases and 0 bases respectively, with 11 bases between them.